A selection of T cell receptor beta chains follows, all from one sample in a study of cytomegalovirus exposure and HLA in healthy donors. Assay used: immunoSEQ multiplex PCR; TCRdb lists only in-frame clones, some missing. The sample consists of more than 150,000 clones, 75% to 85% of them appearing once. The sequenced sample was PBMCs. The receptors come from a man between 18 and 29 years old in good health and CMV-seronegative. The CDR3 runs from the conserved cysteine through the conserved F or W. A D gene is named only where the DNA matches it firmly. Some rows mark clone size as missing; the rest say once, few, many or name a class of expanded clone.

D gene	V gene	clone size	J gene	CDR3 protein	CDR3 DNA
NA	TRBV7-9	NA	TRBJ2-7	CASSSGWREQYF	TGTGCCAGCAGCTCGGGTTGGCGCGAGCAGTACTTC
TRBD2	TRBV7-9	few	TRBJ2-7	CASSLWVGGAHEQYF	TGTGCCAGCAGCTTATGGGTCGGGGGGGCGCACGAGCAGTACTTC
TRBD1	TRBV2	NA	TRBJ2-7	CASSYRGLTLEQYF	TGTGCCAGCAGCTACAGGGGGCTAACGCTCGAGCAGTACTTC
NA	TRBV27	NA	TRBJ2-3	CASSLEDLGGSTDTQYF	TGTGCCAGCAGTTTAGAAGACCTCGGGGGTAGCACAGATACGCAGTATTTT
NA	TRBV21-1	NA	TRBJ1-5	CASSKDVASEPKNQPQHF	TGTGCCAGCAGCAAAGATGTTGCGTCCGAACCGAAGAATCAGCCCCAGCATTTT
NA	TRBV6-5	once	TRBJ1-1	CASSYSGEGWDTEAFF	TGTGCCAGCAGTTATTCGGGGGAGGGCTGGGACACTGAAGCTTTCTTT
TRBD2	TRBV27	few	TRBJ2-1	CASSPSSGLAGGLSYNEQFF	TGTGCCAGCAGTCCATCTAGCGGACTAGCGGGGGGACTGTCCTACAATGAGCAGTTCTTC
NA	TRBV6-1	few	TRBJ1-3	CASSGAHGSGNTIYF	TGTGCCAGCAGTGGAGCCCACGGCTCTGGAAACACCATATATTTT
NA	TRBV6-4	once	TRBJ2-2	CATMETVNTGELFF	TGTGCCACCATGGAAACAGTGAACACCGGGGAGCTGTTTTTT
NA	TRBV15	NA	TRBJ2-7	CATSRDVALSYEQYF	TGTGCCACCAGCAGAGATGTAGCGTTGTCCTACGAGCAGTACTTC